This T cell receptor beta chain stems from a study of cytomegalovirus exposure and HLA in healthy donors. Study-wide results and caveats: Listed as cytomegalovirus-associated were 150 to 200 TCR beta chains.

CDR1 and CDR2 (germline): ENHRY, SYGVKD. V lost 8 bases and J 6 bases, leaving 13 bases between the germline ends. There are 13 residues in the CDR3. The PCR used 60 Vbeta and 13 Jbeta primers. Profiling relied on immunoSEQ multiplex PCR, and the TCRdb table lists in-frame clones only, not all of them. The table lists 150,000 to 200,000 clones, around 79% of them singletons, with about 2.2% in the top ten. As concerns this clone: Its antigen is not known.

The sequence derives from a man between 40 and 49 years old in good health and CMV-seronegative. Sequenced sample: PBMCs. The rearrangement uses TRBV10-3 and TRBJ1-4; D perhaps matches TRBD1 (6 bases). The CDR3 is CAIRQEIDEKLFF. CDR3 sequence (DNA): TGTGCCATCCGACAGGAAATTGATGAAAAACTGTTTTTT.